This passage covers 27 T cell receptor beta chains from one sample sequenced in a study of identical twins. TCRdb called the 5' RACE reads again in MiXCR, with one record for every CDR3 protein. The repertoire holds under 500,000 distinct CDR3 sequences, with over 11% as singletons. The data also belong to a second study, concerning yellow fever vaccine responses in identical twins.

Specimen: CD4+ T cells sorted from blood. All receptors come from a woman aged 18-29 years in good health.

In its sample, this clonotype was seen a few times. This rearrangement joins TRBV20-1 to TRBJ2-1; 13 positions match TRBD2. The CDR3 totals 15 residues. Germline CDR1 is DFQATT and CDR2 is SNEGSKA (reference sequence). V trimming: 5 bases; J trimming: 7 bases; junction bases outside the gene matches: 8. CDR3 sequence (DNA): TGCAGTGCTTCCGGACTAGCGGGAGTAATTAATGAGCAGTTCTTC. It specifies CSASGLAGVINEQFF.

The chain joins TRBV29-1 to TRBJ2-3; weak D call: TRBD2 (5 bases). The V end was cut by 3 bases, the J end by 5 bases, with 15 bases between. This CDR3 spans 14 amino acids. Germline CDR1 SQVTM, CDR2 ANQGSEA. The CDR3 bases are TGCAGCGTTGATTCCCGGGGATTTCTAGATACGCAGTATTTT. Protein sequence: CSVDSRGFLDTQYF.

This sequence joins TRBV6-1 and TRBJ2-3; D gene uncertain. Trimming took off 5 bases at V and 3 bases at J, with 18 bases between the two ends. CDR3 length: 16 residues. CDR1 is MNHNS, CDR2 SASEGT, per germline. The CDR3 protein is CASSPRGRGYTDTQYF. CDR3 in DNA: TGTGCCAGCAGTCCCCGTGGCCGCGGCTATACAGATACGCAGTATTTT.

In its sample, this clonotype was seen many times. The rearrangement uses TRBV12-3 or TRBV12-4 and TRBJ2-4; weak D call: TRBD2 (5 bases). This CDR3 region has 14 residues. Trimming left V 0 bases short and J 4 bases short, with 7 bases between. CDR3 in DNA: TGTGCCAGCAGTTTAGCGGGAGTAAAAAACATTCAGTACTTC. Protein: CASSLAGVKNIQYF.

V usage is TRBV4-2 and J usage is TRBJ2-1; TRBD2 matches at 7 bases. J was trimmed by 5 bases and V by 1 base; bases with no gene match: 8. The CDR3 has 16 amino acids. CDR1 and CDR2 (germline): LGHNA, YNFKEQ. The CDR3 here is CASSQAGTTLNNEQFF. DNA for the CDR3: TGTGCCAGCAGCCAAGCCGGGACTACCCTCAACAATGAGCAGTTCTTC.

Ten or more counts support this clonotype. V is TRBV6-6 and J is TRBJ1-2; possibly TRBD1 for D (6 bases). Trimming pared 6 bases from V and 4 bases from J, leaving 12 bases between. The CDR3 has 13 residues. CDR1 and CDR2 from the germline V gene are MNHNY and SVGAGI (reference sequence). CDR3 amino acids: CASSPGTSYGYTF. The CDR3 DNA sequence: TGTGCCAGCAGCCCCGGGACATCCTATGGCTACACCTTC.

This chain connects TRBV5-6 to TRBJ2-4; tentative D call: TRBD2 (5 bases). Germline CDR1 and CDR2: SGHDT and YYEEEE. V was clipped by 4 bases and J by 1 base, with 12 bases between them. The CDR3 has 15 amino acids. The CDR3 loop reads CASSRSGNAKNIQYF. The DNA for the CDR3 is TGTGCCAGCAGCCGCTCCGGGAATGCCAAAAACATTCAGTACTTC.

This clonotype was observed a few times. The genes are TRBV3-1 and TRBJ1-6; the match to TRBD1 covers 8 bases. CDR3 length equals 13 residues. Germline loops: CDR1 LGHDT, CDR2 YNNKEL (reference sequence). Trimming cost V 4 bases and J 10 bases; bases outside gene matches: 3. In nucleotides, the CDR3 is TGTGCCAGCAGCCCCCGGGACAGGTCACCCCTCCACTTT. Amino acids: CASSPRDRSPLHF.

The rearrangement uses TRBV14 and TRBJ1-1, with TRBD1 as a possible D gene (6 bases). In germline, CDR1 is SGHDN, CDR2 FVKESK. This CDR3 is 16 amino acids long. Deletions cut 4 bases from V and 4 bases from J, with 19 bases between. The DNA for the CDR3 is TGTGCCAGCAGCCCCCCCCCCACAGGGAGGGCCACTGAAGCTTTCTTT. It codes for CASSPPPTGRATEAFF.

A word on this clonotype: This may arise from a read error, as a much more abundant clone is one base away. Here the CDR3 reads CASSQGASGKAGEPFF. CDR3 DNA: TGCGCCAGCAGCCAAGGGGCCAGCGGGAAAGCCGGGGAGCCGTTTTTT. The chain links TRBV4-3 to TRBJ2-2, with 7 bases that match TRBD2. The CDR3 runs to 16 residues. Per the germline V gene, CDR1 is LGHNA and CDR2 is YSLEER.

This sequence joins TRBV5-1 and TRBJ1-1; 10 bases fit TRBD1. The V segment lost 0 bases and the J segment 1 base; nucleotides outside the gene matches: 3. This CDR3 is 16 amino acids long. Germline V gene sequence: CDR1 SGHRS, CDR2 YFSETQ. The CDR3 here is CASSLEGTGANTEAFF. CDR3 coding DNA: TGCGCCAGCAGCTTGGAAGGGACAGGGGCGAACACTGAAGCTTTCTTT.

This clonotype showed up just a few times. CDR3: CASSAGRTNTEAFF. The CDR3 bases are TGTGCCAGCAGCGCGGGACGGACGAACACTGAAGCTTTCTTT. The V call is TRBV6-1, the J call TRBJ1-1; TRBD1 might be the D (5 bases). This CDR3 spans 14 amino acids. Germline V gene data show CDR1 as MNHNS and CDR2 as SASEGT. V was clipped by 6 bases and J by 1 base, with 12 bases between them.

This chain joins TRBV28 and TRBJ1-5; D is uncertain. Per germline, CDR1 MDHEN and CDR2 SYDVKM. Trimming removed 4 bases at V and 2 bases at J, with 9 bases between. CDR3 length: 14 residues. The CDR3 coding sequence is TGTGCCAGCAGTTCCCCCTCTGGCAATCAGCCCCAGCATTTT. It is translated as CASSSPSGNQPQHF.

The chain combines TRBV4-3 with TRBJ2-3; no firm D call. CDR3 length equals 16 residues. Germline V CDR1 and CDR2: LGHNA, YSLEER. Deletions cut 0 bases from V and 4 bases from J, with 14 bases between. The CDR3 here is CASSQDVQLLADTQYF. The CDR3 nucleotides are TGCGCCAGCAGCCAAGATGTCCAACTCCTAGCAGATACGCAGTATTTT.

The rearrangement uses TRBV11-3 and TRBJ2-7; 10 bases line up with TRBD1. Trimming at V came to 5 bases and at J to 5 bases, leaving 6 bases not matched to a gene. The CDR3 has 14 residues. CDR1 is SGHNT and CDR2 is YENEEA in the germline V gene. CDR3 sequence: CASSIGTGVHEQYF. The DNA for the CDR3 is TGTGCCAGCAGCATCGGGACAGGGGTACACGAGCAGTACTTC.

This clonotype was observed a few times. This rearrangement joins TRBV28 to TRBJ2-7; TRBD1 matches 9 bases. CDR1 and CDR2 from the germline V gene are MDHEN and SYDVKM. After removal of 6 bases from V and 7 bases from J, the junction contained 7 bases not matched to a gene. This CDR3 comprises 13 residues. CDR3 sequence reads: CASRPGQGREQYF. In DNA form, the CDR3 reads TGTGCCAGCAGGCCGGGACAGGGCAGGGAGCAGTACTTC.

The CDR3 loop reads CASSMGPRSQYF. The DNA of the CDR3 is TGTGCCAGCAGCATGGGACCGCGCAGCCAGTACTTC. The genes are TRBV11-1 and TRBJ2-5, with D tentatively TRBD1 or TRBD2 (5 bases each). Trimming removed 5 bases from V and 10 bases from J, with 14 bases in between. Germline CDR1 SGHAT, CDR2 FQDESV (reference sequence). This CDR3 has 12 amino acids. The full variable domain, completed using reference TRBV11-1 and TRBJ2-5, is EAEVAQSPRYKITEKSQAVAFWCDPISGHATLYWYRQILGQGPELLVQFQDESVVDDSQLPKDRFSAERLKGVDSTLKIQPAELGDSAMYLCASSMGPRSQYFGPGTRLLVL.

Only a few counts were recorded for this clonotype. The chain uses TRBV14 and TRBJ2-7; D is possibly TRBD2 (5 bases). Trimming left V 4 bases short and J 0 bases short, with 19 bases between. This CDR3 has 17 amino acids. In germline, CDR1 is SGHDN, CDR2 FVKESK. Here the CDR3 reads CASSPKRTGGPSYEQYF. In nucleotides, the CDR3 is TGTGCCAGCAGCCCGAAACGGACCGGAGGACCCTCCTACGAGCAGTACTTC.

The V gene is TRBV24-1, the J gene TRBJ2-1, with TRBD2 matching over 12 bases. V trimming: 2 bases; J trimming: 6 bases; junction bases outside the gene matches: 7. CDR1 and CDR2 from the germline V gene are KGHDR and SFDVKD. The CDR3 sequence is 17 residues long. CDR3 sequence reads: CATSDSRLAGDTNEQFF. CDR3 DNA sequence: TGTGCCACCAGTGATTCCAGACTAGCGGGGGATACCAATGAGCAGTTCTTC.

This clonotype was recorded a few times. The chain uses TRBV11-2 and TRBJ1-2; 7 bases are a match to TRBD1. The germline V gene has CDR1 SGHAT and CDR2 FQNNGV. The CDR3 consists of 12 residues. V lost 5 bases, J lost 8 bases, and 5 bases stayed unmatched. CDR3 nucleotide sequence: TGTGCCAGCAGCCTCCGACAGGGCGGCTACACCTTC. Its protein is CASSLRQGGYTF.

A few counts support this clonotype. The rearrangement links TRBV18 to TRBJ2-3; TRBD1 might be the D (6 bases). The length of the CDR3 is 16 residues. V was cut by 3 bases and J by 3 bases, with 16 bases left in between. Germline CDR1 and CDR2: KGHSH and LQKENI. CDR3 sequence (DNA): TGTGCCAGCTCACCGTGGGACACATTCGGAACAGATACGCAGTATTTT. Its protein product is CASSPWDTFGTDTQYF. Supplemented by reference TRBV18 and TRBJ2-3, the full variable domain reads NAGVMQNPRHLVRRRGQEARLRCSPMKGHSHVYWYRQLPEEGLKFMVYLQKENIIDESGMPKERFSAEFPKEGPSILRIQQVVRGDSAAYFCASSPWDTFGTDTQYFGPGTRLTVL.

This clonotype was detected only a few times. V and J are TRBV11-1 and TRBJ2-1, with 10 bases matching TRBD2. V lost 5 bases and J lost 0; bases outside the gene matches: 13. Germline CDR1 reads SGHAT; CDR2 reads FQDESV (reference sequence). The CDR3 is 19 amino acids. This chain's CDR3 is CASSPRVAGGQSSYNEQFF. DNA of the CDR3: TGTGCCAGCAGCCCCCGGGTAGCGGGGGGACAGAGCTCCTACAATGAGCAGTTCTTC.

CDR3 amino acids: CASSIRNQPQHF. Written as DNA, the CDR3 is TGTGCCAGTAGTATTCGGAATCAGCCCCAGCATTTT. V gene TRBV19 combines with J gene TRBJ1-5, with no clear D. Germline values: CDR1 LNHDA, CDR2 SQIVND (reference sequence). This CDR3 has 12 residues. The V end lost 3 bases, the J end lost 4 bases, and 4 bases lay between the germline ends.

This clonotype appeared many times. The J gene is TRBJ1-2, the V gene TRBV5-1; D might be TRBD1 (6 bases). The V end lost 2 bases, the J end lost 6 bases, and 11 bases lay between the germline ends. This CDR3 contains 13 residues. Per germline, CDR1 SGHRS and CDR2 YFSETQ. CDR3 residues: CASSLQGVDGYTF. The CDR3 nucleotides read TGCGCCAGCAGCTTACAGGGTGTGGATGGCTACACCTTC.

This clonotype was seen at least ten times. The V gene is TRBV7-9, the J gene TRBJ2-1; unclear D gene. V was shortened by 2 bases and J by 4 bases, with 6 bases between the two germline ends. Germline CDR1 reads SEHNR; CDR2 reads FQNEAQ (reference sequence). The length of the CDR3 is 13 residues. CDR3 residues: CASSLPTYNEQFF. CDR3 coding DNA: TGTGCCAGCAGCTTACCTACTTACAATGAGCAGTTCTTC. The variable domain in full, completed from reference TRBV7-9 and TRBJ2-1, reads DTGVSQNPRHKITKRGQNVTFRCDPISEHNRLYWYRQTLGQGPEFLTYFQNEAQLEKSRLLSDRFSAERPKGSFSTLEIQRTEQGDSAMYLCASSLPTYNEQFFGPGTRLTVL.

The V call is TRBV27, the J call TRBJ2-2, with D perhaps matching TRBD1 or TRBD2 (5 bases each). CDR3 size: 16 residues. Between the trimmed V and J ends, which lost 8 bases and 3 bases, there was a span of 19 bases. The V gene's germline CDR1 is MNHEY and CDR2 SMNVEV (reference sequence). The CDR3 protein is CASCTRTGPYTGELFF. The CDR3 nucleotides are TGTGCCAGCTGTACAAGGACGGGGCCATACACCGGGGAGCTGTTTTTT.

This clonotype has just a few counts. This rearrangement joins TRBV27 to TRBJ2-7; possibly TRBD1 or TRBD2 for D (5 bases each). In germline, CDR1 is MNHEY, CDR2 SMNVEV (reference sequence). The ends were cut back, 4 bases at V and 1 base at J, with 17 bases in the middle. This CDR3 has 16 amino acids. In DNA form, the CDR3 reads TGTGCCAGCAGTTCTACTTCCGATTGGGGGTCCTACGAGCAGTACTTC. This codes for CASSSTSDWGSYEQYF.